This T cell receptor beta chain came from a study of early T cells in non-severe SARS-CoV-2 infection. By proportion, this clonotype is medium-sized. MiXCR, applied by TCRdb to the 5' RACE reads, yields one record per CDR3 protein. The table has about 59,000 distinct CDR3 sequences, 13% seen once; the top ten hold approximately 8.5%. The length of the CDR3 is 17 residues. Trimming shortened V by 5 bases and J by 6 bases, and 26 bases separated the two germline ends. Germline CDR1 SGHTA, CDR2 FQGTGA. This sequence was found in an adult who was a healthcare worker with PCR-confirmed SARS-CoV-2 infection or an uninfected control (not recorded which). The rearrangement joins TRBV7-3 to TRBJ2-7; tentative D call: TRBD2 (6 bases). This material consisted of whole blood, taken at baseline. The CDR3 nucleotides are TGTGCCAGCAGCCCGACAAGAGAACTAGCCAGACTAGGCGAGCAGTACTTC. This gives the protein CASSPTRELARLGEQYF.